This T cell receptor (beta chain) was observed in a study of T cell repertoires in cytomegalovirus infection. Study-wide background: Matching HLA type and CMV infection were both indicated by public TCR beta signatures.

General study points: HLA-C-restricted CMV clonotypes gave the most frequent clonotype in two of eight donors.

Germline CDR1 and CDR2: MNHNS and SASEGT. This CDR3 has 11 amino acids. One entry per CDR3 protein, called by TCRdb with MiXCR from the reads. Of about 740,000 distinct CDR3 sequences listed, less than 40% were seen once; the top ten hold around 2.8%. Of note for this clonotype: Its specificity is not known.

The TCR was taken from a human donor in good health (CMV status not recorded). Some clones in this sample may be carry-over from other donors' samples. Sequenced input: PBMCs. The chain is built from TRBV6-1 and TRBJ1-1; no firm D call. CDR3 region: CASDNRSEAFF. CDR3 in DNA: TGTGCAAGCGATAACCGGTCCGAAGCTTTCTTT.